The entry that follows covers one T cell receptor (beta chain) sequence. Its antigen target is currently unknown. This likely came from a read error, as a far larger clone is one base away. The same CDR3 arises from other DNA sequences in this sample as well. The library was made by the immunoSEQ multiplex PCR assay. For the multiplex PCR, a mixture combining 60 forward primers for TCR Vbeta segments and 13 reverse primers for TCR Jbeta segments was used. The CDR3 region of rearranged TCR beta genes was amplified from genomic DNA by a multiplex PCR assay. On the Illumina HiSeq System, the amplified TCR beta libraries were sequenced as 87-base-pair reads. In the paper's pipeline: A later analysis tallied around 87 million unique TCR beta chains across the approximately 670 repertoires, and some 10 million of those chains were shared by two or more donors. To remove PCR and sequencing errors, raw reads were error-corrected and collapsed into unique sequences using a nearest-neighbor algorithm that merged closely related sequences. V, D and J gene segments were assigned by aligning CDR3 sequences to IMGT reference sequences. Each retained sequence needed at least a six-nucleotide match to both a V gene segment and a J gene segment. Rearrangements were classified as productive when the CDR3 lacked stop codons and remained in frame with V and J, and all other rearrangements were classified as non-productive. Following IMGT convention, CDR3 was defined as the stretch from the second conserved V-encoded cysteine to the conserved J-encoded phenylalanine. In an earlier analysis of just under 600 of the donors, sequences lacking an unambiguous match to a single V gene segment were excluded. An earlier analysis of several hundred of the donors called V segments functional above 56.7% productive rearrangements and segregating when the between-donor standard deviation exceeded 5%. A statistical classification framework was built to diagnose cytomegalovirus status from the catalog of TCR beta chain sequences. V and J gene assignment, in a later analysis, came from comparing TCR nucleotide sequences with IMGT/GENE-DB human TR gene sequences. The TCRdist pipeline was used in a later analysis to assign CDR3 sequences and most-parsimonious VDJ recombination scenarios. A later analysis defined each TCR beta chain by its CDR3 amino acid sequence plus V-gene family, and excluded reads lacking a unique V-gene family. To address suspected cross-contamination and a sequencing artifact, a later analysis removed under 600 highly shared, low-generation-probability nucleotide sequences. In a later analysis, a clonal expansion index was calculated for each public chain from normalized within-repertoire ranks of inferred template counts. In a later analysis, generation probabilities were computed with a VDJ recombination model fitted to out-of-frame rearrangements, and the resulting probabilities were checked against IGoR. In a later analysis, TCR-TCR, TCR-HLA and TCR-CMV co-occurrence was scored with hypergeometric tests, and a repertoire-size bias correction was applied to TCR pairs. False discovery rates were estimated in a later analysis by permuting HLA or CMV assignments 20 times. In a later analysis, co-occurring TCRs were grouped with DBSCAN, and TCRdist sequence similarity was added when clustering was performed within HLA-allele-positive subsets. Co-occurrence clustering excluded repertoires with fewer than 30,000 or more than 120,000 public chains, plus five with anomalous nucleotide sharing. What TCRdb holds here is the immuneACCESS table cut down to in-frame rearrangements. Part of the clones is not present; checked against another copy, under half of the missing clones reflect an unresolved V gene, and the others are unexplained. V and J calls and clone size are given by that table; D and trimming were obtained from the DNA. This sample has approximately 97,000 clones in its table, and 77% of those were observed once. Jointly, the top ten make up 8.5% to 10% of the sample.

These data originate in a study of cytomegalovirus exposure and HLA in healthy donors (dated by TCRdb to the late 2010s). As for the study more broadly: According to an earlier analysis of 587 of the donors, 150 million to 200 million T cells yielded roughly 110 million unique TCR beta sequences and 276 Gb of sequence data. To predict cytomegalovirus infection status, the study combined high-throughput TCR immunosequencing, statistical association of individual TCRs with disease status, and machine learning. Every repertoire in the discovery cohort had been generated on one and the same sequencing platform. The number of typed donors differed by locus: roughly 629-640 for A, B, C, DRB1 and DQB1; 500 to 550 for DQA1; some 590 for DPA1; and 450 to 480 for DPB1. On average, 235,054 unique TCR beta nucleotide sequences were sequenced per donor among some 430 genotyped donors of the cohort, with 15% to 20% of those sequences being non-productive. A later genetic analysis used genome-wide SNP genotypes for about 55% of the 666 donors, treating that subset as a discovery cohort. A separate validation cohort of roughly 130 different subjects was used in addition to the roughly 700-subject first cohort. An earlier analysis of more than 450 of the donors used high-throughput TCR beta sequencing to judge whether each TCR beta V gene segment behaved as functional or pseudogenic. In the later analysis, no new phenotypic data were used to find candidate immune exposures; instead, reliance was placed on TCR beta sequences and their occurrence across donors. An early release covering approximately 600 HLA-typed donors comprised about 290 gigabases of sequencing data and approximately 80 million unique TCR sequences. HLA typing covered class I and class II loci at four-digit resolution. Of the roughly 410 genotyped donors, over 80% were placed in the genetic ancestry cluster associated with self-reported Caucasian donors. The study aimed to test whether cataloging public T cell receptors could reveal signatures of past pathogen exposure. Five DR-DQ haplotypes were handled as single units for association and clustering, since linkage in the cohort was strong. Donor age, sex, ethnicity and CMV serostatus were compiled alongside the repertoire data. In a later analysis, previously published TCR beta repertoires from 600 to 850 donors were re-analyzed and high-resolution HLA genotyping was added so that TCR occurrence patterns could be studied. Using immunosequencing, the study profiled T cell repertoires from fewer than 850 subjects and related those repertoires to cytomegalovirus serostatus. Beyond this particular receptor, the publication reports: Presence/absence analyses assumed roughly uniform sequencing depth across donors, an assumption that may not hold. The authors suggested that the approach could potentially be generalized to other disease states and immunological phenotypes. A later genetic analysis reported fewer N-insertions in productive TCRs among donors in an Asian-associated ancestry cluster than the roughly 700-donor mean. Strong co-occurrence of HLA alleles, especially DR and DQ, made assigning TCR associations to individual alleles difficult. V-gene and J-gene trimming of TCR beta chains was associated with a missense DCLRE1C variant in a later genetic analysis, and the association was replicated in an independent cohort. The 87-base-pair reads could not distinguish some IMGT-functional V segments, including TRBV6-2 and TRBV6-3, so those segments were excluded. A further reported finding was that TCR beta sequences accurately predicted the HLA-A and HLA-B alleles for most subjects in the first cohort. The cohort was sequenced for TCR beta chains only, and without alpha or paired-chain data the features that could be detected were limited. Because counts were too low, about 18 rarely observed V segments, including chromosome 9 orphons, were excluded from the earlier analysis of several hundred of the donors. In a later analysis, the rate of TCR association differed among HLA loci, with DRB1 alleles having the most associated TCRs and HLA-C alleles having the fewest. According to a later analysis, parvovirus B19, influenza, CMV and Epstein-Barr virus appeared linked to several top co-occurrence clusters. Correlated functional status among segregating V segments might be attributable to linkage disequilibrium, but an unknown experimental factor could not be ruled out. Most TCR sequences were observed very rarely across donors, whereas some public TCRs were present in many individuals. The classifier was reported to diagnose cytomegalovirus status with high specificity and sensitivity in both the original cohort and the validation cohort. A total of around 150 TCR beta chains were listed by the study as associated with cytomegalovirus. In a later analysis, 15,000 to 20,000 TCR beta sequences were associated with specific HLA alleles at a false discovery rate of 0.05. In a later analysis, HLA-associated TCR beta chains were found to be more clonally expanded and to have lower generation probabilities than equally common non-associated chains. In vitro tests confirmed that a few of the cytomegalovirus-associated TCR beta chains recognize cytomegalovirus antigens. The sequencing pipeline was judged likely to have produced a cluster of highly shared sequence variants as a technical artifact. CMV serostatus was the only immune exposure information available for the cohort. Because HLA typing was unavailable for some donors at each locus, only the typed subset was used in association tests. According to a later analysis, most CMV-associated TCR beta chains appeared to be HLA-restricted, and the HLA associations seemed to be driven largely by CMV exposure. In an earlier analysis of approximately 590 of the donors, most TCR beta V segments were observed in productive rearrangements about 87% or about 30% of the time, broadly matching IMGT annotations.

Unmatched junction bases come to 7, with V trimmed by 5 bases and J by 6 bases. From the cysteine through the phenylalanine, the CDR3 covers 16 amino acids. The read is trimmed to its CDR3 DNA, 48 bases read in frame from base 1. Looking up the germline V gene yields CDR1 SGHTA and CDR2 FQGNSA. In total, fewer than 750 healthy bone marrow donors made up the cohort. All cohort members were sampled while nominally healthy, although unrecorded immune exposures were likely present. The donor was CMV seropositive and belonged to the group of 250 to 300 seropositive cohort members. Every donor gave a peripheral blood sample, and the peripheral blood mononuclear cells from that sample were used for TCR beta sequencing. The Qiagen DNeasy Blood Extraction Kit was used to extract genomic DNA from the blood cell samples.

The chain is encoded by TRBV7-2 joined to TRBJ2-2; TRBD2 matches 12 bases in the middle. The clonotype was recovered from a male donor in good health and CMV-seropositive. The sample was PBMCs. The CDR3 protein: CASSRMTSGSAGELFF. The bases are TGTGCCAGCAGCCGTATGACTAGCGGGAGCGCCGGGGAGCTGTTTTTT.